What follows are 11 T cell receptor beta chains derived from one specimen sequenced in a study of vaccination effects on CD4 cells after COVID-19. These receptors are not linked to any known antigen. TCRdb's copy holds only in-frame clones and misses some; the assay was immunoSEQ multiplex PCR. In the table there are approximately 65,000 clones, 70% to 75% of which are singletons. ViraFEST assay sequencing came after antigen-specific CD4+ T cells were expanded with viral peptide pools. The culture ran for roughly ten days before CD4+ T cells were isolated. Each participant received a vaccine that was either BNT162b2 or mRNA-1273, given as two doses. The specimen was CD4+ T cells from PBMCs cultured with HCoV-229E spike peptides, collected after COVID-19 vaccination. The receptor set was obtained from a human donor who received a COVID-19 vaccine.

The chain joins TRBV6-2 or TRBV6-3 to TRBJ2-5; no definite D call. Looked up from germline, CDR1 is MNHEY and CDR2 is SVGEGT. CDR3 size: 12 residues. Between the trimmed V and J ends, which lost 5 bases and 2 bases, there was a span of 6 bases. This CDR3 is CASSPVQETQYF. The CDR3, as DNA: TGTGCCAGCAGTCCAGTACAAGAGACCCAGTACTTC.

This sequence joins TRBV6-2 or TRBV6-3 and TRBJ2-2; D perhaps matches TRBD1 (7 bases). Germline-derived CDR1 and CDR2 are MNHEY and SVGEGT. Between the trimmed V and J ends, which lost 2 bases and 5 bases, there was a span of 9 bases. CDR3 length equals 14 residues. CDR3 region: CASSYAGGTGELFF. The CDR3 DNA sequence: TGTGCCAGCAGTTACGCAGGGGGGACCGGGGAGCTGTTTTTT.

The chain recombines TRBV27 with TRBJ1-2; D not resolved. Trimming cost V 4 bases and J 2 bases, with 14 bases left between them. Germline CDR1 and CDR2: MNHEY and SMNVEV (reference sequence). The CDR3 consists of 15 residues. CDR3 protein: CASSSRAFGNYGYTF. DNA for the CDR3: TGTGCCAGCAGTTCTCGGGCCTTCGGAAACTATGGCTACACCTTC.

The chain is built from TRBV15 and TRBJ1-4; a possible D gene is TRBD1 (6 bases). Germline CDR1 reads LNHNV; CDR2 reads YYDKDF (reference sequence). CDR3 length: 17 amino acids. The V gene lost 0 bases and the J gene lost 3 bases, with 14 bases spanning the gap. The CDR3 here is CATSRDKMDSANEKLFF. CDR3 nucleotides: TGTGCCACCAGCAGAGACAAAATGGACAGTGCTAATGAAAAACTGTTTTTT.

This clone was picked up a small number of times. This chain uses TRBV18 with TRBJ2-3; D tentatively fits TRBD1 or TRBD2 (5 bases each). Trimming removed 6 bases from V and 0 bases from J, with 16 bases in between. In germline, CDR1 is KGHSH, CDR2 LQKENI. This CDR3 region has 16 residues. The DNA of the CDR3 is TGTGCCAGCTCTCTCCGGGACGTTTCTAGCACAGATACGCAGTATTTT. Its protein is CASSLRDVSSTDTQYF.

The table lists this clone with a count of one. The J gene is TRBJ2-1, the V gene TRBV5-1; tentatively, D is TRBD1 (5 bases). V was cut by 4 bases and J by 5 bases, with 10 bases left in between. The germline V gene has CDR1 SGHRS and CDR2 YFSETQ. This CDR3 region has 13 residues. CDR3 coding DNA: TGCGCCAGCAGCCAGGGTCGCCACAATGAGCAGTTCTTC. This sequence encodes CASSQGRHNEQFF.

V and J are TRBV5-1 and TRBJ1-1; D possibly corresponds to TRBD1 (6 bases). Germline V gene lookup returns CDR1 SGHRS and CDR2 YFSETQ. The V end was cut by 4 bases, the J end by 1 base, with 14 bases between. The CDR3 is 15 residues long. CDR3 residues: CASSSKQGGNTEAFF. For the CDR3, the DNA is TGCGCCAGCAGCAGTAAACAGGGCGGGAACACTGAAGCTTTCTTT.

DNA of the CDR3: TGTGCCAGCATGAAGGACAGGGGAAGAGAGACCCAGTACTTC. Its protein product is CASMKDRGRETQYF. V and J are TRBV6-5 and TRBJ2-5; 9 nucleotides agree with TRBD1. The CDR3 consists of 14 residues. Germline CDR1 is MNHEY and CDR2 is SVGAGI. V shed 7 bases, J shed 4 bases, and the junction held 7 bases outside the gene matches.

The chain carries TRBV25-1 and TRBJ1-2; D unclear. Per the germline V gene, CDR1 is MGHDK and CDR2 is SYGVNS. The length of the CDR3 is 11 residues. The V end lost 5 bases, the J end lost 6 bases, and 7 bases lay between the germline ends. CDR3 in amino acids: CASSLHNGYTF. DNA for the CDR3: TGTGCCAGCAGTTTGCACAATGGCTACACCTTC.

The chain carries TRBV7-8 and TRBJ2-5, with TRBD1 matching 7 bases. The CDR3 runs 15 residues. Germline CDR1 and CDR2: SGHVS and FQNEAQ. V shed 2 bases and J 5 bases; nucleotides not matched to a gene: 8. CDR3 nucleotides: TGTGCCAGCAGCTTACATCAGGGGGTGGTGGAGACCCAGTACTTC. Translation gives CASSLHQGVVETQYF.

This chain links TRBV29-1 with TRBJ2-3; D uncertain. CDR3 length equals 12 residues. V gave up 7 bases and J gave up 4 bases, with 12 bases separating them. The V gene's germline CDR1 is SQVTM and CDR2 ANQGSEA. The CDR3, as DNA: TGCAGCGCACTGAGTGGGGCAGATACGCAGTATTTT. Protein: CSALSGADTQYF.